Each of the 10 T cell receptor beta chains below was sequenced from the same sample in a study of Graves' ophthalmopathy and Graves' hyperthyroidism. The authors amplified TCR beta CDR3 regions, and they did so from RNA transcripts for repertoire sequencing. Second-round multiplex PCR came after first-round RT-PCR with HTBI primers. TCRdb reanalysed the multiplex PCR reads using MiXCR and keeps one entry per CDR3 protein. Among around 520,000 distinct CDR3 sequences, 35% to 40% were seen once, and the ten largest hold 4% to 5%. The sequencing sample was made of peripheral blood or thyroid tissue (not recorded which). The receptor source for this set is an adult man with Graves' hyperthyroidism.

The chain is built from TRBV20-1 and TRBJ2-7; perhaps D is TRBD1 or TRBD2 (5 bases each). Germline-derived CDR1 and CDR2 are DFQATT and SNEGSKA (reference sequence). This CDR3 contains 12 residues. The CDR3 loop is CSVGPGTYEQYF. In DNA form, the CDR3 reads TGCAGCGTGGGACCGGGGACCTACGAGCAGTACTTC.

This clonotype was seen repeatedly, ten times or more. The CDR3 region has the DNA TGTGCCACCAGTGATTCTACAGCGAACACCGGGGAGCTGTTTTTT. It yields the protein CATSDSTANTGELFF. The chain joins TRBV24-1 to TRBJ2-2; D unresolved. The germline CDR1 and CDR2 sequences are KGHDR and SFDVKD. Trimming took off 2 bases at V and 0 bases at J, with 6 bases between the two ends. The CDR3 contains 15 residues.

The V call is TRBV15, the J call TRBJ2-5; maybe TRBD2 (5 bases). Trimming cost V 5 bases and J 4 bases, with 20 bases left between them. Germline assignment: CDR1 LNHNV and CDR2 YYDKDF (reference sequence). This CDR3 contains 16 residues. This CDR3 is CATSVPFVTSGETQYF. The CDR3 DNA is TGTGCCACCAGCGTACCTTTTGTAACCAGCGGAGAGACCCAGTACTTC.

This clonotype has a count of ten or more. This chain joins TRBV7-9 and TRBJ2-2; TRBD2 might be the D (5 bases). Trimming left V 1 base short and J 7 bases short, with 10 bases between. CDR3 length equals 14 residues. Germline V CDR1 and CDR2: SEHNR, FQNEAQ (reference sequence). The CDR3 region has the DNA TGTGCCAGCAGCTTAGGTGGGAGACTCGGGGAGCTGTTTTTT. Translated, it gives CASSLGGRLGELFF.

The V gene is TRBV29-1, the J gene TRBJ1-3; 10 bases match TRBD1. The CDR3 loop spans 14 amino acids. The V gene's germline CDR1 is SQVTM and CDR2 ANQGSEA. With 4 bases clipped from V and 0 bases from J, the junction kept 0 bases outside the gene matches. This CDR3 reads CSVGDRGSGNTIYF. The DNA of the CDR3 is TGCAGCGTTGGGGACAGGGGCTCTGGAAACACCATATATTTT.

This clonotype was seen a few times. This chain uses TRBV6-1 with TRBJ1-6, with unresolved D. The CDR3 contains 16 residues. The V gene's germline CDR1 is MNHNS and CDR2 SASEGT. Trimming took off 5 bases at V and 10 bases at J, with 21 bases between the two ends. The DNA for the CDR3 is TGTGCCAGCAGTTACTCGCTCCAGTCGGGTCGCTCACCCCTCCACTTT. Protein product: CASSYSLQSGRSPLHF.

This clonotype occurred a few times. The chain links TRBV2 to TRBJ1-4; 10 nucleotides agree with TRBD1. Per germline, CDR1 SNHLY and CDR2 FYNNEI. The CDR3 spans 18 residues. V lost 5 bases and J lost 5; bases outside the gene matches: 14. CDR3 in DNA: TGTGCCAGCAGTTCGCGACCGGGACAGGGGAATAAAAATGAAAAACTGTTTTTT. Protein product: CASSSRPGQGNKNEKLFF.

J is TRBJ1-2 and V is TRBV7-9; D perhaps matches TRBD1 (6 bases). The germline V gene has CDR1 SEHNR and CDR2 FQNEAQ (reference sequence). The CDR3 has 13 amino acids. V was trimmed by 4 bases and J by 3 bases, leaving 9 bases between them. CDR3 sequence: CASSYNRDYGYTF. The CDR3 nucleotides are TGTGCCAGCAGCTATAACAGGGACTATGGCTACACCTTC.

Worth noting for this clonotype: The CDR3 ends on some other residue instead of the conserved phenylalanine or tryptophan, so this is likely a read error. No DNA is shown, since the ends of the CDR3 on it are uncertain; the CDR3 is the one TCRdb lists. The chain carries TRBV5-6 and TRBJ2-5; TRBD1, the table's D call, was not compared with the DNA. Per the germline V gene, CDR1 is SGHDT and CDR2 is YYEEEE. Counting both end residues, the CDR3 totals 11 amino acids. This CDR3 is CASSRPTGENT.

The chain is built from TRBV20-1 and TRBJ2-5; 15 nucleotides match TRBD2. The CDR3 totals 16 residues. The germline CDR1 and CDR2 sequences are DFQATT and SNEGSKA (reference sequence). Trimming at V came to 4 bases and at J to 5 bases, leaving 8 bases not matched to a gene. CDR3 nucleotides: TGCAGTGCTAAAGGACTAGCGGGAGGGCCTGGGGAGACCCAGTACTTC. Protein: CSAKGLAGGPGETQYF.